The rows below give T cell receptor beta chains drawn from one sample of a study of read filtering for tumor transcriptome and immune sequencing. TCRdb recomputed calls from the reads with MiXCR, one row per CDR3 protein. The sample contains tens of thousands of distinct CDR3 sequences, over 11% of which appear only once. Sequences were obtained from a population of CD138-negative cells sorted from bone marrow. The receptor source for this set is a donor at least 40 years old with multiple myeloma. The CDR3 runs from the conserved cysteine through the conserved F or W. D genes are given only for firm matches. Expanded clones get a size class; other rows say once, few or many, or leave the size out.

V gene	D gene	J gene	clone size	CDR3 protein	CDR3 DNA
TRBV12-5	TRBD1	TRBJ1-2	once	CASGDRGYYGYTF	TGTGCTAGTGGTGACAGGGGCTACTATGGCTACACCTTC
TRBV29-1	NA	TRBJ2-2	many	CSVEDVRQNTGELFF	TGCAGCGTTGAAGACGTCCGACAGAACACCGGGGAGCTGTTTTTT
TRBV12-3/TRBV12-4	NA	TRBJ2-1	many	CASRDEWGLLNNEQFF	TGTGCCAGCAGGGATGAGTGGGGCCTCCTTAACAATGAGCAGTTCTTC
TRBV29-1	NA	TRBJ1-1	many	CSVSGSPPGTEAFF	TGCAGCGTCTCCGGGTCCCCCCCGGGCACTGAAGCTTTCTTT
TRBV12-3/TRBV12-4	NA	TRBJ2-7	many	CASSLAMNRASYF	TGTGCCAGCAGTTTAGCCATGAACAGGGCGTCATACTTC
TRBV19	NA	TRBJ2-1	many	CATKMTEIHNEQFF	TGTGCCACTAAAATGACAGAGATTCACAATGAGCAGTTCTTC
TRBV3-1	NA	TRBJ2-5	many	CASSQIGTRQETQYF	TGTGCCAGCAGCCAAATCGGAACACGTCAAGAGACCCAGTACTTC
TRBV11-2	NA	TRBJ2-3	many	CASSLERLRRRDTQYF	TGTGCCAGCAGCTTAGAAAGACTTCGTAGGAGAGATACGCAGTATTTT
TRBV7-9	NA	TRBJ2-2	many	CASSSDWNTGELFF	TGTGCCAGCAGCTCGGACTGGAACACCGGGGAGCTGTTTTTT
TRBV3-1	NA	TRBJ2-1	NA	CASSQQTSVNEQFF	TGTGCCAGCAGCCAACAAACTAGTGTCAATGAGCAGTTCTTC
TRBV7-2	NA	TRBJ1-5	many	CASSLVMRSDQPQHF	TGTGCCAGCAGCTTAGTTATGAGATCCGATCAGCCCCAGCATTTT
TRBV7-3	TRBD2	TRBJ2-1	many	CASSLRDASGRSYNEQFF	TGTGCCAGCAGCTTAAGAGATGCTAGCGGGAGATCCTACAATGAGCAGTTCTTC
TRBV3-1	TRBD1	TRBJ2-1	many	CASSQDKGQGRNEQFF	TGTGCCAGCAGCCAAGATAAGGGACAGGGGAGGAATGAGCAGTTCTTC
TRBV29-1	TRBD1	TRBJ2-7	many	CSALPGQGQRNEQYF	TGCAGCGCCCTACCCGGACAGGGACAACGGAACGAGCAGTACTTC
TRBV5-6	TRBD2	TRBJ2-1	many	CASSFGTSGRYNEQFF	TGTGCCAGCAGCTTCGGGACTAGCGGGAGATACAATGAGCAGTTCTTC
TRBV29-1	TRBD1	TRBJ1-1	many	CSDLQGFNTEAFF	TGCAGCGACCTACAGGGGTTTAACACTGAAGCTTTCTTT
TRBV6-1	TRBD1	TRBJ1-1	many	CASGRGGAVNTEAFF	TGTGCCAGCGGACGAGGGGGCGCGGTGAACACTGAAGCTTTCTTT
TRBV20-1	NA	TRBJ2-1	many	CSARSANNEQFF	TGCAGTGCTAGGTCAGCCAACAATGAGCAGTTCTTC
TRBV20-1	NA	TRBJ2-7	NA	CSARDLYSSYEQYF	TGCAGTGCTAGAGATCTGTATAGCTCCTACGAGCAGTACTTC
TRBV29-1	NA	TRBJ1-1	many	CSVVGDTEAFF	TGCAGCGTTGTGGGGGACACTGAAGCTTTCTTT
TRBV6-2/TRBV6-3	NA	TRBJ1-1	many	CASSYRRRVGDTEAFF	TGTGCCAGCAGTTATAGGCGCAGGGTGGGGGACACTGAAGCTTTCTTT
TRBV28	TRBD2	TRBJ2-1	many	CASSVGTSPQFF	TGTGCCAGCAGTGTAGGGACTAGCCCGCAGTTCTTC
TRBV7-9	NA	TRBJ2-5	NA	CASSLAPGVQETQYF	TGTGCCAGCAGCTTAGCGCCGGGCGTACAAGAGACCCAGTACTTC
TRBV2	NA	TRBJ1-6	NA	CASNRDHNSPLHF	TGTGCCAGCAACAGGGACCATAATTCACCCCTCCACTTT
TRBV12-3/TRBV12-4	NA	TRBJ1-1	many	CASRDDGKAEAFF	TGTGCCAGCAGGGACGACGGGAAGGCTGAAGCTTTCTTT
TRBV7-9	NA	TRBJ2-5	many	CASSLVGRPYAKQETQYF	TGTGCCAGCAGCTTAGTCGGTCGTCCCTATGCCAAACAAGAGACCCAGTACTTC
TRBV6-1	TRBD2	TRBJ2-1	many	CASSLPLAGGGNEQFF	TGTGCCAGCAGCTTACCACTAGCGGGAGGGGGCAATGAGCAGTTCTTC
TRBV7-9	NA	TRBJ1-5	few	CASSLNPGGGQPQHF	TGTGCCAGCAGCTTAAACCCCGGAGGTGGTCAGCCCCAGCATTTT